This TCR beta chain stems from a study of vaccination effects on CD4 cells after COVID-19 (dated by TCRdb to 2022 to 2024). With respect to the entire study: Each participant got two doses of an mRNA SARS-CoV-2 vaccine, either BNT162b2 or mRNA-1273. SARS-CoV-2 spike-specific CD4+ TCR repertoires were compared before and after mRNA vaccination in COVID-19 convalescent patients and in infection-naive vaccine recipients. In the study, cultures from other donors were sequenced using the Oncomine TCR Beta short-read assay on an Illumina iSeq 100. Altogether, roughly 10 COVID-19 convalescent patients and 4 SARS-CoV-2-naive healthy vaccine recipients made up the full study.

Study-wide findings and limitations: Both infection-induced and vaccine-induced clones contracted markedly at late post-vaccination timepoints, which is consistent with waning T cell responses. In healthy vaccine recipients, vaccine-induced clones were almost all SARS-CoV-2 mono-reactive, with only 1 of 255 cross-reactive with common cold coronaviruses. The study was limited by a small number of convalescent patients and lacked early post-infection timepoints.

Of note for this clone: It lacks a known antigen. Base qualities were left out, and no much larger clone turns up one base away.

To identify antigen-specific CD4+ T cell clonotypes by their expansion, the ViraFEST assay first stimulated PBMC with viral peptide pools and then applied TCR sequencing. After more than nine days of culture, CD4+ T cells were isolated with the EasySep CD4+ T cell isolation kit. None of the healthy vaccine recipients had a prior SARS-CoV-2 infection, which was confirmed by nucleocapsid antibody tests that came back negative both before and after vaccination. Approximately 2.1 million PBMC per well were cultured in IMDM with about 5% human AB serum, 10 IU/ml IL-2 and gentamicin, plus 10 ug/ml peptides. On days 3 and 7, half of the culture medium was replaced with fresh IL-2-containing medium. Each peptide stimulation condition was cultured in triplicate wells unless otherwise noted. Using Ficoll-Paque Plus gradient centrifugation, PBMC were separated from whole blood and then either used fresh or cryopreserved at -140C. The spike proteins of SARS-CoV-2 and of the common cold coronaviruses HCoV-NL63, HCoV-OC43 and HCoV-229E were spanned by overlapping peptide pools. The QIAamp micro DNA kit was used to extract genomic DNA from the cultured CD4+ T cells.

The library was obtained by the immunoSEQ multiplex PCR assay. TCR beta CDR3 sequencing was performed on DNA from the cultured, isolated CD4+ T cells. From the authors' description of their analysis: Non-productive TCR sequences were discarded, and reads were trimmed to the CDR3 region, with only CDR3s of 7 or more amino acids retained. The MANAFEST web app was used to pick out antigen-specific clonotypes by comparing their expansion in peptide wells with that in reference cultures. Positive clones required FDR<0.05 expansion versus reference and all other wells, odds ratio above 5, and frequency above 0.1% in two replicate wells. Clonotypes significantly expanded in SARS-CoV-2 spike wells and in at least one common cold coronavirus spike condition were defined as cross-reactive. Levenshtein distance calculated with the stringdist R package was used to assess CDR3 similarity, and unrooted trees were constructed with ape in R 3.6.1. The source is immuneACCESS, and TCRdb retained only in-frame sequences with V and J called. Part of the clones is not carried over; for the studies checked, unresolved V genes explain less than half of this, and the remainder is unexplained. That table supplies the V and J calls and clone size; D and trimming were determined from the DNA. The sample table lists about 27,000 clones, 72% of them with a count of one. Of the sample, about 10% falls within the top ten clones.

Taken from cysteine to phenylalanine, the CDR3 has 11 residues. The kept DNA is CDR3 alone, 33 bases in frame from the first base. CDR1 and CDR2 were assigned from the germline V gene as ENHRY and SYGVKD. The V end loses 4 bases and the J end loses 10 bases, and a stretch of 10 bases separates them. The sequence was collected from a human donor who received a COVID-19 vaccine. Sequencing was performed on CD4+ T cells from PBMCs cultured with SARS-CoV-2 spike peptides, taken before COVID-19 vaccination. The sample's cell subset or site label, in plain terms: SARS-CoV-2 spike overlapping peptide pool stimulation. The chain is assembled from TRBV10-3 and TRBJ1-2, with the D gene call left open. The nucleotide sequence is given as TGTGCCATCAGTGTGAACCTGGACTACACCTTC. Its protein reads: CAISVNLDYTF.